The present T cell receptor (beta chain) was sequenced within a study of PD-1 blockade in classical Hodgkin lymphoma. The germline CDR1 and CDR2 sequences are MNHNY and SVGAGI (reference sequence). The V end was cut by 0 bases, the J end by 8 bases, with 13 bases between. CDR3 length: 15 residues. Relapse after autologous stem cell transplantation occurred in every patient, and brentuximab vedotin exposure varied. The method was immunoSEQ multiplex PCR; TCRdb's version includes in-frame clones alone and lacks a portion of them. This table has roughly 140,000 clones, less than 80% appearing once. Broader study findings: Reports described newly diagnosed patients as having lower baseline TCR diversity than healthy donors. Only CD4+ TCR diversity, not CD8+, had risen significantly by C4D1.

In regard to this clone: The antigen is unknown.

The receptor was isolated from a human donor with classical Hodgkin lymphoma. This rearrangement joins TRBV6-6 to TRBJ1-4; perhaps TRBD1 as D (5 bases). This specimen consisted of peripheral blood mononuclear cells (PBMCs), obtained before the second cycle of nivolumab. The CDR3 region is CASSYSGRVGEKLFF. CDR3 coding DNA: TGTGCCAGCAGTTACTCGGGCAGGGTCGGGGAAAAACTGTTTTTT.